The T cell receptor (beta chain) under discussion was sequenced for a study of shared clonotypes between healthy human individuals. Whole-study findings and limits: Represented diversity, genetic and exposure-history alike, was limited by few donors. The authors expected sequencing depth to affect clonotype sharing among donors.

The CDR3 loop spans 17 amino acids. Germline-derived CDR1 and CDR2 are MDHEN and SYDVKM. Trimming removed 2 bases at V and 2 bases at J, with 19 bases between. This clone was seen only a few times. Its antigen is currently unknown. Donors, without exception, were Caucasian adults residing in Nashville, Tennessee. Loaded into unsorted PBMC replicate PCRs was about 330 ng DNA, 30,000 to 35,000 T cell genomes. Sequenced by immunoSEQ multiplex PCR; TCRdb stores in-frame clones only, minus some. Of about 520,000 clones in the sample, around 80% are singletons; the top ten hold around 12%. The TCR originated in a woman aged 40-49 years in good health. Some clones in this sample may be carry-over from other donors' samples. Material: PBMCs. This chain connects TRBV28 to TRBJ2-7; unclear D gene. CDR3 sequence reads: CASSLTMRIGITYEQYF. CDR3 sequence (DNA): TGTGCCAGCAGTTTAACGATGCGGATAGGGATTACCTACGAGCAGTACTTC.